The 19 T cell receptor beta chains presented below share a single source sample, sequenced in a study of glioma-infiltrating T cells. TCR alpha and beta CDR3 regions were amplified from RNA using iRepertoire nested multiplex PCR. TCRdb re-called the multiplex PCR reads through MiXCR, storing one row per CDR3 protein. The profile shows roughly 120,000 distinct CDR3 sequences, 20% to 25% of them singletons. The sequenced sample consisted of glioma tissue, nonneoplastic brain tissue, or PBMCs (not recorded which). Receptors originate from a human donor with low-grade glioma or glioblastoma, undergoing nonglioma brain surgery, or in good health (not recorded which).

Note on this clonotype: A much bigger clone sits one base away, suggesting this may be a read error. The CDR3 here is CASSPDGYISGSTIYF. CDR3 in DNA: TGCGCCAGCAGCCCTGATGGCTATATCTCTGGAAGCACCATATATTTT. This chain joins TRBV5-1 and TRBJ1-3; D not certain. Looked up from germline, CDR1 is SGHRS and CDR2 is YFSETQ. The CDR3 is 16 amino acids.

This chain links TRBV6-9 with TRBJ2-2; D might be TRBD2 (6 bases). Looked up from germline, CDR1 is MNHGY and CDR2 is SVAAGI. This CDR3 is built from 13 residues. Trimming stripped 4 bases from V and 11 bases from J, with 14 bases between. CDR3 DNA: TGTGCCAGCAGTTCCAGGACTACAATAGAGCTGTTTTTT. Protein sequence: CASSSRTTIELFF.

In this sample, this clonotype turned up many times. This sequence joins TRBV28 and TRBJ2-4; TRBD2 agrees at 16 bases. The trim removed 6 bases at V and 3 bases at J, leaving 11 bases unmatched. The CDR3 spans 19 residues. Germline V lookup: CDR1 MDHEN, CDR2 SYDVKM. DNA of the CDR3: TGTGCCAGCAGCTCTACCGGGACTAGCGGGAGGGCCGGCAAAAACATTCAGTACTTC. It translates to CASSSTGTSGRAGKNIQYF.

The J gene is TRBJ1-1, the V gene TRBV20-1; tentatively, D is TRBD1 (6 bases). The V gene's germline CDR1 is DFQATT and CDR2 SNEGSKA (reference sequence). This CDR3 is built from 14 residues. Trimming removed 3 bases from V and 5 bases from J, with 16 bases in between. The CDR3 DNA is TGCAGTGCTAGGGCGGAGGGGGGGCGAACTGAAGCTTTCTTT. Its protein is CSARAEGGRTEAFF.

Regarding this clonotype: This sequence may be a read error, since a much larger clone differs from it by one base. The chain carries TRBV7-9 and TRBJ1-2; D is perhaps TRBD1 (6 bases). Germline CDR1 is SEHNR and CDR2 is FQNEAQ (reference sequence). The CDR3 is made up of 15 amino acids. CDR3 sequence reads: CASSQAGDLGYGCTF. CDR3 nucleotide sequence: TGTGCCAGCAGCCAAGCAGGGGATTTAGGCTATGGCTGCACCTTC.

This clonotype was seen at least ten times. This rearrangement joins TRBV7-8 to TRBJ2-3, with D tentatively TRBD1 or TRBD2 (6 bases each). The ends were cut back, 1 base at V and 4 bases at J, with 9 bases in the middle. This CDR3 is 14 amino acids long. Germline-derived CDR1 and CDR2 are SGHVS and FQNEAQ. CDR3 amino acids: CASSLEGGPDTQYF. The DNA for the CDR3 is TGTGCCAGCAGCTTAGAGGGGGGCCCAGATACGCAGTATTTT.

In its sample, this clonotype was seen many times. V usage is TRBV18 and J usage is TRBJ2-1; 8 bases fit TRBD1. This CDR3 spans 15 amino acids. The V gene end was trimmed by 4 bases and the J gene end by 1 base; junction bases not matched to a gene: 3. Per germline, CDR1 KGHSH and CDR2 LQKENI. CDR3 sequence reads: CASSQNRGSYNEQFF. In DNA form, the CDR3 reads TGTGCCAGCTCACAAAACAGGGGGTCCTACAATGAGCAGTTCTTC.

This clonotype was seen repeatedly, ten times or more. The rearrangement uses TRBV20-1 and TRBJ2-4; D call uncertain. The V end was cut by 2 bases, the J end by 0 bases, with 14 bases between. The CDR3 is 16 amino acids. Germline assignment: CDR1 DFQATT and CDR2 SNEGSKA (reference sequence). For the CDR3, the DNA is TGCAGTGCTAGATCTGGAGTCCCCGAAGCCAAAAACATTCAGTACTTC. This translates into CSARSGVPEAKNIQYF.

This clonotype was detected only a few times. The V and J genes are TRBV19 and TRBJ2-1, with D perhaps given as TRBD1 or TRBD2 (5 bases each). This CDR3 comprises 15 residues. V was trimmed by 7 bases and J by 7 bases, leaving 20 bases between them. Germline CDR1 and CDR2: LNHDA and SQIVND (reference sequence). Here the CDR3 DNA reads TGTGCCAGTATTCCCCCTGGGGGATCGCGGAATGAGCAGTTCTTC. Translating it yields CASIPPGGSRNEQFF.

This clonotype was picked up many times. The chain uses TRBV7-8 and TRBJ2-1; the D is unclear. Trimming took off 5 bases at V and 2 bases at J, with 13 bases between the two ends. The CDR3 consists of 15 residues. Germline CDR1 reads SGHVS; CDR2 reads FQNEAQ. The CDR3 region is CASSQGLPTYNEQFF. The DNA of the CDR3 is TGTGCCAGCAGCCAAGGGCTCCCCACCTACAATGAGCAGTTCTTC.

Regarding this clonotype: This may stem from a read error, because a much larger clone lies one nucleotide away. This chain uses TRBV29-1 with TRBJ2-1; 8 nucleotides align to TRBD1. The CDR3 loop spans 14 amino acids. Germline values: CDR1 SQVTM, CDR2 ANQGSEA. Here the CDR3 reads CSVEGTGRYNGQFF. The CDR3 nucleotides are TGCAGCGTTGAAGGGACAGGGAGATACAATGGGCAGTTCTTC.

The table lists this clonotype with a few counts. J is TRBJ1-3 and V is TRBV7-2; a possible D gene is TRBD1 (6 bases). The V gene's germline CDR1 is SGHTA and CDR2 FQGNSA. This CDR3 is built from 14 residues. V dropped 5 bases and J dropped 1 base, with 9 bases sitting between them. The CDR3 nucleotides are TGTGCCAGCAGCCCGGGGACATCTGGAAACACCATATATTTT. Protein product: CASSPGTSGNTIYF.

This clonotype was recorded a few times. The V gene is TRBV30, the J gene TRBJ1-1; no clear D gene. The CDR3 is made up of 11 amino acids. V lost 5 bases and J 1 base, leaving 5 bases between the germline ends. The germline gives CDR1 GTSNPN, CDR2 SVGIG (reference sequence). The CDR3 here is CAWARNTEAFF. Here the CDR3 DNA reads TGTGCCTGGGCTAGGAACACTGAAGCTTTCTTT.

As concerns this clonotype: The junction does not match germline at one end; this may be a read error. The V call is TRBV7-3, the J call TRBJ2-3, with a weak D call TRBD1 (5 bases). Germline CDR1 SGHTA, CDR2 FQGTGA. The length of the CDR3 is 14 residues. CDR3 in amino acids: CVSSQGLSTDTQYF. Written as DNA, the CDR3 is TGTGTCAGCAGCCAGGGTCTTAGCACAGATACGCAGTATTTT. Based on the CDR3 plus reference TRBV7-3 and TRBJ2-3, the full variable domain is GAGVSQTPSNKVTEKGKYVELRCDPISGHTALYWYRQSLGQGPEFLIYFQGTGAADDSGLPNDRFFAVRPEGSVSTLKIQRTERGDSAVYLCVSSQGLSTDTQYFGPGTRLTVL.

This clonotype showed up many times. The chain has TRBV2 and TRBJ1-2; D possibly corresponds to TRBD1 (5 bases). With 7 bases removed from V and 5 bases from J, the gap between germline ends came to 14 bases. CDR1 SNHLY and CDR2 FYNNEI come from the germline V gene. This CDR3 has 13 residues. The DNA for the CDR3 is TGTGCCAGCACCTCAGGGCCACATTATGGCTACACCTTC. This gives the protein CASTSGPHYGYTF.

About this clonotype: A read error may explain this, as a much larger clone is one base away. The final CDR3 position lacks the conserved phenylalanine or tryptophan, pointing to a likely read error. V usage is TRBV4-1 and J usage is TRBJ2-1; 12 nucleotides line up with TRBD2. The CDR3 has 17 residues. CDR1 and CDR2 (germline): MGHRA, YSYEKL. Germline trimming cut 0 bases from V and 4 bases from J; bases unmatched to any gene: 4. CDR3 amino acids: CASSQDQTSGGYNEQFY. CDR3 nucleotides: TGCGCCAGCAGCCAAGATCAGACTAGCGGGGGTTACAATGAGCAGTTCTAC.

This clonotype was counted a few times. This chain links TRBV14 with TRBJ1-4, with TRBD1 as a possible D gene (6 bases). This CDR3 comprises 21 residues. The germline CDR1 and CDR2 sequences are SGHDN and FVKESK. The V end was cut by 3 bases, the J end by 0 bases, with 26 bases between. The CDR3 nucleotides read TGTGCCAGCAGCCAGGGGGGGGTCGGACAGTTCGAGTTTTCAACTAATGAAAAACTGTTTTTT. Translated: CASSQGGVGQFEFSTNEKLFF.

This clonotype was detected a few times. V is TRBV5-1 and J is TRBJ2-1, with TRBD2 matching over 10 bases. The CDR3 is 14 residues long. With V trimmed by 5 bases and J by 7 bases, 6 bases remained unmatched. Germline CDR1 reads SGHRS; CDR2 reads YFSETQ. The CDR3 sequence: CASSLAGVRNEQFF. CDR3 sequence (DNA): TGCGCCAGCAGTCTAGCGGGGGTCAGGAATGAGCAGTTCTTC.

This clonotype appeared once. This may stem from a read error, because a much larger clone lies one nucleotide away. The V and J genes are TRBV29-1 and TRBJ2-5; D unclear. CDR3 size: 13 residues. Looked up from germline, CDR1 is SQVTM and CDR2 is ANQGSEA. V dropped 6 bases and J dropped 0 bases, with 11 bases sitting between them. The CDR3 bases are TGCAGCGTAGTACATGGATACCAAGAGACCCAGTACTTC. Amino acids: CSVVHGYQETQYF.